This TCR beta chain originates from a study of blood T cell repertoires in COVID-19. Study-wide background: Spain, Italy and the United States supplied samples that represented acute and convalescent COVID-19. Sources were T cells, B-cell-depleted T cells, or PBMCs; the material itself was cDNA or gDNA.

This clone is a singleton in its sample. The CDR3 is 14 residues long. Trimming removed 6 bases from V and 2 bases from J; junction bases left unmatched: 3. CDR1 and CDR2 (germline): SQVTM, ANQGSEA. Authors' processing steps: Amplification of reference gene primers provided the estimated nucleated cell counts. Profiling relied on immunoSEQ multiplex PCR, and the TCRdb table lists in-frame clones only, not all of them. That table furnishes V, J and clone size, whereas the DNA furnished D and trimming. The sample has about 170,000 clones; roughly 70% are singletons. The TCR was taken from a woman at least 80 years old with acute or convalescent COVID-19. J is TRBJ2-3 and V is TRBV29-1; 12 nucleotides line up with TRBD2. Sequencing input: peripheral blood. CDR3 amino acids: CSVGLAGTTDTQYF. CDR3 nucleotide sequence: TGCAGCGTGGGACTAGCGGGTACCACAGATACGCAGTATTTT.